Listed below are T cell receptor beta chains from one sample, sequenced in a study of cytomegalovirus exposure and HLA in healthy donors. Clones were sequenced by immunoSEQ multiplex PCR, and TCRdb holds only the in-frame ones, with some missing. The repertoire holds about 240,000 clones, with approximately 83% as singletons. The sample comprised PBMCs. The receptors derive from a woman aged 25 to 45 in good health and CMV-seropositive. Each CDR3 is given with its conserved first and last residue. The D gene is left open where the match is weak. Size is stated for part of the rows, as once, few or many counts, or as a class when the clone is expanded.

j_call: TRBJ1-1; d_call: -; v_call: TRBV5-1; clone_size: -; cdr3_nt: TGCGCCAGCAGCTTGGTTAAGAACACTGAAGCTTTCTTT; cdr3_aa: CASSLVKNTEAFF
j_call: TRBJ2-4; d_call: -; v_call: TRBV29-1; clone_size: -; cdr3_nt: TGCAGCGTTGAAGATCGGGGAGCCTTTGCCAAAAACATTCAGTACTTC; cdr3_aa: CSVEDRGAFAKNIQYF
j_call: TRBJ2-7; d_call: -; v_call: TRBV29-1; clone_size: once; cdr3_nt: TGCAGCGTCGCGGGGCCCTACGAGCAGTACTTC; cdr3_aa: CSVAGPYEQYF
j_call: TRBJ2-2; d_call: TRBD1; v_call: TRBV19; clone_size: -; cdr3_nt: TGTGCCAGTAGGACGACAGGGGTTAAGACCGGGGAGCTGTTTTTT; cdr3_aa: CASRTTGVKTGELFF
j_call: TRBJ2-5; d_call: -; v_call: TRBV27; clone_size: -; cdr3_nt: TGTGCCAGCAGGCAGGGGCACCAAGAGACCCAGTACTTC; cdr3_aa: CASRQGHQETQYF
j_call: TRBJ2-2; d_call: -; v_call: TRBV2; clone_size: -; cdr3_nt: TGTGCCAGCAGTACGGGGAGGACCTACACCGGGGAGCTGTTTTTT; cdr3_aa: CASSTGRTYTGELFF
j_call: TRBJ1-1; d_call: -; v_call: TRBV9; clone_size: -; cdr3_nt: TGTGCCAGCAGCGTAGGGCAGGGGTACACTGAAGCTTTCTTT; cdr3_aa: CASSVGQGYTEAFF
j_call: TRBJ2-3; d_call: -; v_call: TRBV27; clone_size: once; cdr3_nt: TGTGCCAGCAGTTCACTAGAGGGCCCAGATACGCAGTATTTT; cdr3_aa: CASSSLEGPDTQYF
j_call: TRBJ1-1; d_call: -; v_call: TRBV19; clone_size: -; cdr3_nt: TGTGCCAGTAGTATACCCGACACTGAAGCTTTCTTT; cdr3_aa: CASSIPDTEAFF
j_call: TRBJ1-3; d_call: TRBD1; v_call: TRBV19; clone_size: once; cdr3_nt: TGTGCCAGTAGTATAGACCACAGGGGCAACACCATATATTTT; cdr3_aa: CASSIDHRGNTIYF
j_call: TRBJ2-5; d_call: TRBD1; v_call: TRBV6-5; clone_size: -; cdr3_nt: TGTGCCAGCAGTCGGACAGGGACCGGTGAGACCCAGTACTTC; cdr3_aa: CASSRTGTGETQYF
j_call: TRBJ2-3; d_call: -; v_call: TRBV27; clone_size: -; cdr3_nt: TGTGCCAGCAGCTCAGGGTCAGATACGCAGTATTTT; cdr3_aa: CASSSGSDTQYF
j_call: TRBJ2-7; d_call: -; v_call: TRBV9; clone_size: once; cdr3_nt: TGTGCCAGCAGCGCCGAGGCAGAGTCATCCTACGAGCAGTACTTC; cdr3_aa: CASSAEAESSYEQYF
j_call: TRBJ2-3; d_call: TRBD1; v_call: TRBV9; clone_size: -; cdr3_nt: TGTGCCAGCAGCCGACTCCCATTGACAGGGGTCGGCACAGATACGCAGTATTTT; cdr3_aa: CASSRLPLTGVGTDTQYF
j_call: TRBJ1-1; d_call: TRBD1; v_call: TRBV28; clone_size: -; cdr3_nt: TGTGCCAGCAGGGGACAGAAACCCATGAACACTGAAGCTTTCTTT; cdr3_aa: CASRGQKPMNTEAFF
j_call: TRBJ2-5; d_call: -; v_call: TRBV2; clone_size: -; cdr3_nt: TGTGCCAGCAGCTACCAGGGAGAGACCCAGTACTTC; cdr3_aa: CASSYQGETQYF
j_call: TRBJ1-3; d_call: -; v_call: TRBV29-1; clone_size: -; cdr3_nt: TGCAGCGTTGGACTTACGAGGGTCTCTGGAAACACCATATATTTT; cdr3_aa: CSVGLTRVSGNTIYF
j_call: TRBJ2-1; d_call: TRBD2; v_call: TRBV7-8; clone_size: -; cdr3_nt: TGTGCCAGCAGCCCACGCCAGCGGGAGGGCTCCTACAATGAGCAGTTCTTC; cdr3_aa: CASSPRQREGSYNEQFF
j_call: TRBJ2-7; d_call: TRBD2; v_call: TRBV29-1; clone_size: -; cdr3_nt: TGCAGCGTTGGCTTGGGGGGGAGGACGGGGGAGCAGTACTTC; cdr3_aa: CSVGLGGRTGEQYF
j_call: TRBJ2-1; d_call: -; v_call: TRBV5-5; clone_size: -; cdr3_nt: TGTGCCAGCAGTTATGACGGGTGGGGAGGTTGGTATGAGCAGTTCTTC; cdr3_aa: CASSYDGWGGWYEQFF
j_call: TRBJ2-2; d_call: TRBD1; v_call: TRBV11-2; clone_size: -; cdr3_nt: TGTGCCAGCGGACAGGCGAACACCGGGGAGCTGTTTTTT; cdr3_aa: CASGQANTGELFF
j_call: TRBJ2-7; d_call: -; v_call: TRBV18; clone_size: -; cdr3_nt: TGTGCCAGCTCCCCCTCCAGCTCCTACGAGCAGTACTTC; cdr3_aa: CASSPSSSYEQYF
j_call: TRBJ2-1; d_call: -; v_call: TRBV30; clone_size: -; cdr3_nt: TGTGCCTGGAGTCACGGGATCGAGTCCAATGAGCAGTTCTTC; cdr3_aa: CAWSHGIESNEQFF
j_call: TRBJ2-1; d_call: TRBD2; v_call: TRBV10-3; clone_size: -; cdr3_nt: TGTGCCATCAGTGGAATGACTAGCGGGAGAAGTGATGAGCAGTTCTTC; cdr3_aa: CAISGMTSGRSDEQFF
j_call: TRBJ2-2; d_call: -; v_call: TRBV5-4; clone_size: -; cdr3_nt: TGTGCCAGCAGCTTGCTAAGGGGCGCGGATCCCGGGGAGCTGTTTTTT; cdr3_aa: CASSLLRGADPGELFF
j_call: TRBJ2-3; d_call: TRBD2; v_call: TRBV4-1; clone_size: -; cdr3_nt: TGCGCCAGCACCCGGTCACTAGCGGGAGCGTCAGATACGCAGTATTTT; cdr3_aa: CASTRSLAGASDTQYF
j_call: TRBJ2-7; d_call: -; v_call: TRBV27; clone_size: -; cdr3_nt: TGTGCCAGCAGTTTAGACAGGGCGGGGTACGAGCAGTACTTC; cdr3_aa: CASSLDRAGYEQYF
j_call: TRBJ2-3; d_call: TRBD2; v_call: TRBV6-1; clone_size: -; cdr3_nt: TGTGCCAGCACCAACCGGCGGGGGGGGCCTGATACGCAGTATTTT; cdr3_aa: CASTNRRGGPDTQYF
j_call: TRBJ2-7; d_call: -; v_call: TRBV7-6; clone_size: -; cdr3_nt: TGTGCCAGCAGCACCCGACTAGAAGGCAACGAGCAGTACTTC; cdr3_aa: CASSTRLEGNEQYF
j_call: TRBJ1-2; d_call: -; v_call: TRBV2; clone_size: -; cdr3_nt: TGTGCCAGCCCCGCCAAAGAGGGCGGCTACACCTTC; cdr3_aa: CASPAKEGGYTF
j_call: TRBJ2-5; d_call: TRBD2; v_call: TRBV5-1; clone_size: -; cdr3_nt: TGCGCCAGCAGGGGACTAGTGTGGCAAGAGACCCAGTACTTC; cdr3_aa: CASRGLVWQETQYF
j_call: TRBJ2-7; d_call: TRBD2; v_call: TRBV4-2; clone_size: -; cdr3_nt: TGTGCCAGCAGCCAAGGACTAGCGGGATTAACCTACGAGCAGTACTTC; cdr3_aa: CASSQGLAGLTYEQYF
j_call: TRBJ2-3; d_call: -; v_call: TRBV30; clone_size: -; cdr3_nt: TGTGCCTGGGAGGAGGACCGCACAGATACGCAGTATTTT; cdr3_aa: CAWEEDRTDTQYF
j_call: TRBJ1-2; d_call: -; v_call: TRBV25-1; clone_size: -; cdr3_nt: TGTGCCAGCAGTTTACGGGGTGACTCGTTC; cdr3_aa: CASSLRGDSF
j_call: TRBJ2-1; d_call: -; v_call: TRBV6-5; clone_size: -; cdr3_nt: TGTGCCAGCAGCCCGGCGGGCTCCTACAATGAGCAGTTCTTC; cdr3_aa: CASSPAGSYNEQFF
j_call: TRBJ1-4; d_call: TRBD1; v_call: TRBV30; clone_size: -; cdr3_nt: TGTGCCTGGAGCTCGACAGGGGGCGGGGAAAAACTGTTTTTT; cdr3_aa: CAWSSTGGGEKLFF
j_call: TRBJ2-1; d_call: -; v_call: TRBV7-3; clone_size: once; cdr3_nt: TGTGCCAGCAGCTTGGGACGGGGGACTGAGCAGTTCTTC; cdr3_aa: CASSLGRGTEQFF
j_call: TRBJ2-5; d_call: -; v_call: TRBV29-1; clone_size: -; cdr3_nt: TGCAGCGTTTGTAGTAGTTATGCTTGGGAGACCCAGTACTTC; cdr3_aa: CSVCSSYAWETQYF
j_call: TRBJ2-1; d_call: -; v_call: TRBV6-1; clone_size: -; cdr3_nt: TGTGCCAGCAGTGAAATAGGCTGGAGTAATGAGCAGTTCTTC; cdr3_aa: CASSEIGWSNEQFF
j_call: TRBJ1-3; d_call: -; v_call: TRBV12-1; clone_size: -; cdr3_nt: TGTGCCAGCAGCGTCCACCAGGGGGCAATGGGAAACACCATATATTTT; cdr3_aa: CASSVHQGAMGNTIYF
j_call: TRBJ2-1; d_call: -; v_call: TRBV2; clone_size: -; cdr3_nt: TGTGCCAGCAGTGAAGTGAACAGGGCAAGGAGTGAGCAGTTCTTC; cdr3_aa: CASSEVNRARSEQFF
j_call: TRBJ1-2; d_call: -; v_call: TRBV5-4; clone_size: -; cdr3_nt: TGTGCCAGCAGCGAGACTCAGAATGGCTACACCTTC; cdr3_aa: CASSETQNGYTF
j_call: TRBJ2-1; d_call: TRBD2; v_call: TRBV5-1; clone_size: -; cdr3_nt: TGCGCCAGCAGCTTGGGAAAGACTAGCGGGTACAATGAGCAGTTCTTC; cdr3_aa: CASSLGKTSGYNEQFF
j_call: TRBJ2-2; d_call: TRBD2; v_call: TRBV2; clone_size: few; cdr3_nt: TGTGCCAGCAGTGAGGGACTAGGGACCGGGGAGCTGTTTTTT; cdr3_aa: CASSEGLGTGELFF
j_call: TRBJ2-3; d_call: TRBD2; v_call: TRBV6-1; clone_size: -; cdr3_nt: TGTGCCAGCAGTGAAGTTTTACCGGGACTAGCTACAGATACGCAGTATTTT; cdr3_aa: CASSEVLPGLATDTQYF
j_call: TRBJ1-3; d_call: -; v_call: TRBV9; clone_size: few; cdr3_nt: TGTGCCAGCAGCGAGTGGGGCTCCGGAAACACCATATATTTT; cdr3_aa: CASSEWGSGNTIYF